This entry lists 14 T cell receptor beta chains sequenced from one sample in a study of blood T cell repertoires in COVID-19. The table came from immunoSEQ multiplex PCR; TCRdb's copy has only in-frame clones and leaves some out. The data contain 450,000 or so clones, roughly 90% of them singletons. Material for sequencing was peripheral blood. The origin of the receptors is a young man with COVID-19, enrolled during active disease.

In DNA, the CDR3 is TGTGCCACCTCTGACAGGGGGGATGAAAAACTGTTTTTT. Translation gives CATSDRGDEKLFF. The rearrangement links TRBV24-1 to TRBJ1-4; 9 nucleotides agree with TRBD1. V lost 9 bases to trimming and J lost 6 bases; unmatched junction nucleotides: 4. The CDR3 is 13 residues long. Germline lookup yields CDR1 KGHDR and CDR2 SFDVKD.

The genes are TRBV20-1 and TRBJ2-7, with 12 bases that match TRBD2. Germline loops: CDR1 DFQATT, CDR2 SNEGSKA (reference sequence). V dropped 3 bases and J dropped 1; count of bases not matched to a gene: 7. This CDR3 region has 16 residues. The CDR3 DNA is TGCAGTGCTAGTAAAACTAGCGGGGGGCGATCCTACGAGCAGTACTTC. The encoded protein is CSASKTSGGRSYEQYF.

This chain uses TRBV19 with TRBJ1-5, with D possibly being TRBD1 (5 bases). Germline CDR1 and CDR2: LNHDA and SQIVND (reference sequence). This CDR3 contains 13 residues. Between the trimmed V and J ends, which lost 4 bases and 4 bases, there was a span of 8 bases. This chain's CDR3 is CASSTAGNQPQHF. CDR3 DNA: TGTGCCAGTAGTACGGCAGGGAATCAGCCCCAGCATTTT.

This chain connects TRBV11-3 to TRBJ1-1; no clear D gene. Per germline, CDR1 SGHNT and CDR2 YENEEA. The length of the CDR3 is 14 residues. V gave up 4 bases and J gave up 1 base, with 10 bases separating them. This CDR3 is CASSSGGGNTEAFF. In DNA form, the CDR3 reads TGTGCCAGCAGCTCGGGCGGAGGGAACACTGAAGCTTTCTTT. Together with reference TRBV11-3 and TRBJ1-1, the CDR3 gives the full variable domain: EAGVVQSPRYKIIEKKQPVAFWCNPISGHNTLYWYLQNLGQGPELLIRYENEEAVDDSQLPKDRFSAERLKGVDSTLKIQPAELGDSAVYLCASSSGGGNTEAFFGQGTRLTVV.

This chain links TRBV13 with TRBJ2-5; D gene ambiguous. The ends were cut back, 6 bases at V and 5 bases at J, with 19 bases in the middle. Germline CDR1 is PRHDT and CDR2 is FYEKMQ (reference sequence). This CDR3 has 15 residues. The CDR3 loop is CASSGYLTERETQYF. CDR3 DNA sequence: TGTGCCAGCAGTGGGTACCTAACGGAGAGGGAGACCCAGTACTTC.

This rearrangement joins TRBV2 to TRBJ2-1; weak D call: TRBD2 (6 bases). Germline V gives CDR1 SNHLY, CDR2 FYNNEI. V was pared by 7 bases and J by 6 bases, with 10 bases between. CDR3 length equals 12 residues. CDR3 region: CASTSGLNEQFF. The CDR3 region has the DNA TGTGCCAGCACCTCGGGACTCAATGAGCAGTTCTTC.

The table lists this clone with a count of one. The V call is TRBV4-1, the J call TRBJ1-6; D might be TRBD1 (6 bases). Per the germline V gene, CDR1 is MGHRA and CDR2 is YSYEKL. This CDR3 has 14 residues. The V end lost 0 bases, the J end lost 10 bases, and 10 bases lay between the germline ends. The CDR3 spells CASSQDRGASPLHF. For the CDR3, the DNA is TGCGCCAGCAGCCAAGATCGGGGGGCGTCACCCCTCCACTTT.

This sequence joins TRBV10-1 and TRBJ2-7; D gene ambiguous. This CDR3 has 15 residues. Germline CDR1 reads WNHNN; CDR2 reads SYGVQD (reference sequence). V was clipped by 4 bases and J by 3 bases, with 16 bases between them. The CDR3, as DNA: TGCGCCAGCAGTGCAGAAACTACCGCTATCTACGAGCAGTACTTC. Translation gives CASSAETTAIYEQYF.

J is TRBJ2-7 and V is TRBV18; tentative D call: TRBD2 (6 bases). From germline, CDR1 is KGHSH and CDR2 LQKENI. Trimming left V 3 bases short and J 4 bases short, with 16 bases between. This CDR3 spans 15 amino acids. The CDR3 sequence: CASSPWREDSYEQYF. Written as DNA, the CDR3 is TGTGCCAGCTCACCGTGGAGGGAAGACTCTTACGAGCAGTACTTC.

The chain is built from TRBV5-1 and TRBJ2-5; 7 nucleotides align to TRBD1. Trimming cost V 5 bases and J 5 bases; bases outside gene matches: 6. This CDR3 region has 13 residues. Germline V gene lookup returns CDR1 SGHRS and CDR2 YFSETQ. In DNA form, the CDR3 reads TGCGCCAGCAGACAAACGACAGGGGAGACCCAGTACTTC. It codes for CASRQTTGETQYF.

The chain has TRBV4-1 and TRBJ2-7, with 10 bases identical to TRBD1. The germline gives CDR1 MGHRA, CDR2 YSYEKL. Losses at the gene ends were 1 base for V and 3 bases for J; bases not matched to a gene: 9. This CDR3 is 17 amino acids long. CDR3 in DNA: TGCGCCAGCAGCCAAGGTCCATCGGGACAGGGGATCTACGAGCAGTACTTC. As protein: CASSQGPSGQGIYEQYF.

The rearrangement joins TRBV24-1 to TRBJ2-3; TRBD2 aligns across 9 bases. CDR1 and CDR2 from the germline V gene are KGHDR and SFDVKD. CDR3 length: 17 residues. J was trimmed by 2 bases and V by 3 bases; bases with no gene match: 8. CDR3 amino acids: CATSDPTSGSYTDTQYF. CDR3 bases: TGTGCCACCAGTGATCCGACTAGCGGATCGTACACAGATACGCAGTATTTT.

The J gene is TRBJ1-5, the V gene TRBV5-8; D may be TRBD1 (6 bases). CDR1 SGHTS and CDR2 YDEGEE come from the germline V gene. The CDR3 consists of 14 residues. V lost 1 base and J lost 7, with 12 bases in between. As DNA, the CDR3 is TGTGCCAGCAGCTTGCGCCAGGGGCTGCAGCCCCAGCATTTT. Translation: CASSLRQGLQPQHF.

The chain joins TRBV11-3 to TRBJ1-1; D is ambiguous. Germline V lookup: CDR1 SGHNT, CDR2 YENEEA. V was trimmed by 0 bases and J by 1 base, leaving 6 bases between them. This CDR3 spans 14 amino acids. The CDR3 region has the DNA TGTGCCAGCAGCTTAGATAGGAGGAACACTGAAGCTTTCTTT. Translating gives CASSLDRRNTEAFF. The entire variable domain, with the rest obtained from reference TRBV11-3 and TRBJ1-1, is as follows: EAGVVQSPRYKIIEKKQPVAFWCNPISGHNTLYWYLQNLGQGPELLIRYENEEAVDDSQLPKDRFSAERLKGVDSTLKIQPAELGDSAVYLCASSLDRRNTEAFFGQGTRLTVV.